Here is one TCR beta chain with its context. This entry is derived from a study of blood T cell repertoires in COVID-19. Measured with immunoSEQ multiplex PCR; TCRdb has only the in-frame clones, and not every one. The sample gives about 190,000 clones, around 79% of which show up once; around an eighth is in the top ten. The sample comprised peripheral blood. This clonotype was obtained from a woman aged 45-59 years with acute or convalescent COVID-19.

CDR3 loop: CASSPDSGRAYEQYF. The CDR3 region has the DNA TGTGCCAGCAGCCCTGACAGCGGGAGGGCCTACGAGCAGTACTTC. The V and J genes are TRBV7-8 and TRBJ2-7, with 10 bases matching TRBD2. The length of the CDR3 is 15 residues. From germline, CDR1 is SGHVS and CDR2 FQNEAQ. V lost 5 bases to trimming and J lost 2 bases; unmatched junction nucleotides: 6.